These T cell receptor beta chains were read from a single sample in a study of radiotherapy plus CTLA-4 blockade in lung cancer. Profiled with immunoSEQ multiplex PCR; TCRdb holds only in-frame clones, not every one. The sample holds roughly 68,000 clones, 78% seen once. Sample: peripheral blood, taken from a patient treated with radiotherapy plus ipilimumab. The receptors originated from a human donor with non-small cell lung cancer who had a complete response to radiotherapy plus ipilimumab. CDR3s include the opening cysteine and the closing phenylalanine or tryptophan.

V: TRBV5-1
J: TRBJ2-3
CDR3: CASSLARTKDTQYF

V: TRBV7-2
J: TRBJ1-1
CDR3: CASNSPGRENTEAFF

V: TRBV2
J: TRBJ1-5
CDR3: CASSNTGEVQPQHF

V: TRBV5-6
J: TRBJ2-7
CDR3: CASSLDGGLREYEQYF

V: TRBV2
J: TRBJ1-2
CDR3: CASSPGQDYGYTF

V: TRBV12-5
J: TRBJ1-6
CDR3: CASGLVTGEVGALHF

V: TRBV2
J: TRBJ2-5
CDR3: CASSVDVRETQYF

V: TRBV7-9
J: TRBJ2-3
CDR3: CASSLALGRDRADTQYF

V: TRBV14
J: TRBJ1-4
CDR3: CASSQIRQGIYASEKLFF

V: TRBV10-1
J: TRBJ1-1
CDR3: CASKGGVNTEAFF

V: TRBV5-6
J: TRBJ1-1
CDR3: CASSTDRMNTEAFF

V: TRBV30
J: TRBJ2-1
CDR3: CAWTFWGTGAINEQFF

V: TRBV6-4
J: TRBJ2-2
CDR3: CASSVTGGTGELFF

V: TRBV7-9
J: TRBJ2-3
CDR3: CASSLDPGTSTDTQYF

V: TRBV9
J: TRBJ1-5
CDR3: CASSVGTGRQPQHF

V: TRBV19
J: TRBJ1-5
CDR3: CASSIGGRVYSNQPQHF

V: TRBV11-3
J: TRBJ2-1
CDR3: CASSSKDRGGYNEQFF

V: TRBV6-1
J: TRBJ2-7
CDR3: CASSEGPSYEQYF

V: TRBV29-1
J: TRBJ1-1
CDR3: CSGTGANTEAFF

V: TRBV18
J: TRBJ2-6
CDR3: CASSPLASGGGPIVPGANVLTF

V: TRBV30
J: TRBJ1-5
CDR3: CAWRGGERGQPQHF

V: TRBV27
J: TRBJ1-2
CDR3: CASTPSRDSFGYTF

V: TRBV7-2
J: TRBJ2-5
CDR3: CASSSIPLAGHETQYF

V: TRBV30
J: TRBJ1-5
CDR3: CAWREGFGYSNQPQHF

V: TRBV6-6
J: TRBJ2-2
CDR3: CASSYSAGKNTGELFF

V: TRBV14
J: TRBJ1-2
CDR3: CASSQVGGSGYGYTF

V: TRBV19
J: TRBJ2-6
CDR3: CASSIARTVSGANVLTF

V: TRBV20-1
J: TRBJ2-3
CDR3: CSGGVTDTQYF

V: TRBV6-5
J: TRBJ1-2
CDR3: CASSYTTGRYGYTF

V: TRBV19
J: TRBJ2-3
CDR3: CASSIRRQITQYF

V: TRBV2
J: TRBJ1-2
CDR3: CASRARSSSGYTF

V: TRBV18
J: TRBJ2-7
CDR3: CASSLGTGYEQYF

V: TRBV27
J: TRBJ2-5
CDR3: CASSSYPDTYQETQYF

V: TRBV10-3
J: TRBJ1-1
CDR3: CAISSSDGNTEAFF

V: TRBV14
J: TRBJ1-1
CDR3: CASSYSRNTEAFF

V: TRBV6-6
J: TRBJ2-1
CDR3: CASSRRVPNEQFF

V: TRBV2
J: TRBJ1-5
CDR3: CASRAQAGSNQPQHF

V: TRBV30
J: TRBJ1-1
CDR3: CAWSGFIIEAFF

V: TRBV9
J: TRBJ2-3
CDR3: CASSGSTGGVGTDTQYF

V: TRBV5-1
J: TRBJ2-7
CDR3: CASRPTTGTYYEQYF

V: TRBV5-1
J: TRBJ2-5
CDR3: CASSGSGTAKETQYF